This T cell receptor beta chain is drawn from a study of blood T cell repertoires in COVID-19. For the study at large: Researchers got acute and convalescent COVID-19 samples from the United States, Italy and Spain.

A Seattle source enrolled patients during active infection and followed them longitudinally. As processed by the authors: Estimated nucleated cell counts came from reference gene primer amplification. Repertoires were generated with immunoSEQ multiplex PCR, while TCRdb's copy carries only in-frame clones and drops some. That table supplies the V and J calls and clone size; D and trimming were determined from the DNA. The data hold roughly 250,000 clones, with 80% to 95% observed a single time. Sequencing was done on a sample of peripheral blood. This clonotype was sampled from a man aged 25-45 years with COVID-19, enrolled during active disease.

CDR3 amino acids: CASSSRTGAGELFF. Here the CDR3 DNA reads TGTGCCAGCAGCTCCCGGACTGGGGCCGGGGAGCTGTTTTTT. The chain has TRBV11-3 and TRBJ2-2; the D gene is possibly TRBD2 (5 bases). The CDR3 has 14 residues. V lost 4 bases and J 6 bases, leaving 12 bases between the germline ends. Germline loops: CDR1 SGHNT, CDR2 YENEEA.